The clone carrying this T cell receptor beta chain was counted between two and nine times. The antigen remains unidentified. TCR beta libraries were built with iRepertoire HTBI primers and Arm-PCR of CDR3 regions. MiXCR, applied by TCRdb to the multiplex PCR reads, yields one record per CDR3 protein. Among a few hundred thousand distinct CDR3 sequences, around 20% were seen once, and the ten largest hold about a quarter. Time point indicated: persistent/refractory GD, antithyroid drugs over 5 years with positive TRAb. RNA from PBMCs was the source of the TCR library. American Thyroid Association guidelines defined Graves' disease diagnosis. The data belong to a study of regulatory T cells in long-lasting Graves disease. The CDR3 spans 17 residues. Germline CDR1 MGHRA, CDR2 YSYEKL. The germline V and J ends were trimmed by 0 bases and 4 bases, with 16 bases remaining between them. Study-level points and caveats: Repertoires from persistent disease leaned toward TRBV28, TRBJ1-2 and TRBJ2-5.

The V gene is TRBV4-1, the J gene TRBJ2-1; tentatively, D is TRBD2 (6 bases). Sequencing was performed on peripheral blood mononuclear cells (PBMCs), taken when the disease was refractory, from a patient treated with antithyroid drugs. The TCR originated in a female donor with Graves disease. In DNA form, the CDR3 reads TGCGCCAGCAGCCAAGAGATGTCGGTGGGGGGTTACAATGAGCAGTTCTTC. Residues: CASSQEMSVGGYNEQFF.